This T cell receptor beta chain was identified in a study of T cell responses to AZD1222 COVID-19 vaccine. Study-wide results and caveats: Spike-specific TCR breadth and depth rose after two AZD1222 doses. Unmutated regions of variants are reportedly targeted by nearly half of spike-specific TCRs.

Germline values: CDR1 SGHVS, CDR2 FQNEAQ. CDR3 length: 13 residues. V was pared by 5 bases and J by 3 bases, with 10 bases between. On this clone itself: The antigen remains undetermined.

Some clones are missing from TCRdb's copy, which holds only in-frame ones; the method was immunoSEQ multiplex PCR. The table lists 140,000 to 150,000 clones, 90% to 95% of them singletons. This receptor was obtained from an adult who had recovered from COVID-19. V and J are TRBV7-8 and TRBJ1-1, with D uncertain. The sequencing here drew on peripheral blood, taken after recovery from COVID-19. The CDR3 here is CASSRGLDTEAFF. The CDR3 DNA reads TGTGCCAGCAGCCGTGGGCTAGACACTGAAGCTTTCTTT.